The T cell receptor (beta chain) under discussion was sequenced for a study of blood T cells in healthy people across ages. Using a J-beta primer mix together with a sample-barcoded 5' primer, a second PCR was run for about 6 to 11 cycles. TCRdb used MiXCR to reprocess the 5' RACE reads, holding one entry per CDR3 protein. The sample contains under 800,000 distinct CDR3 sequences, more than 40% of which appear only once. The germline V gene encodes CDR1 SEHNR and CDR2 FQNEAQ (reference sequence). The CDR3 is 15 residues long. V lost 1 base and J 1 base, leaving 10 bases between the germline ends. Donors ranged from roughly 6 to 90 years old and were healthy Caucasians in Russia.

The sequencing input was blood. The J gene is TRBJ2-5, the V gene TRBV7-9; maybe TRBD2 (6 bases). This clonotype was obtained from a woman aged 55 to 70 in good health. In DNA, the CDR3 is TGTGCCAGCAGCTTAGAGGGGACTTCCCAAGAGACCCAGTACTTC. Its protein product is CASSLEGTSQETQYF.